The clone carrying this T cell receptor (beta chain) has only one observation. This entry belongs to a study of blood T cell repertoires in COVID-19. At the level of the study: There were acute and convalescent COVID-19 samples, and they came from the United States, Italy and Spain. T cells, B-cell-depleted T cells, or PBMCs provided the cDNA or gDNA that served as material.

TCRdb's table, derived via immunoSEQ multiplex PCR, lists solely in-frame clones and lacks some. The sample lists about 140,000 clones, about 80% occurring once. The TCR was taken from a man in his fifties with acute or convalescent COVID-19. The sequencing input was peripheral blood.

The chain's CDR3 is CASSVASQGAGGELFF. In DNA, the CDR3 is TGTGCCAGCAGCGTAGCCTCCCAGGGGGCCGGCGGGGAGCTGTTTTTT. V and J are TRBV9 and TRBJ2-2; 8 positions match TRBD1. The junction had 8 bases not matched to a gene; V was cut back by 0 bases and J by 7 bases. There are 16 residues in the CDR3. The germline V gene has CDR1 SGDLS and CDR2 YYNGEE.